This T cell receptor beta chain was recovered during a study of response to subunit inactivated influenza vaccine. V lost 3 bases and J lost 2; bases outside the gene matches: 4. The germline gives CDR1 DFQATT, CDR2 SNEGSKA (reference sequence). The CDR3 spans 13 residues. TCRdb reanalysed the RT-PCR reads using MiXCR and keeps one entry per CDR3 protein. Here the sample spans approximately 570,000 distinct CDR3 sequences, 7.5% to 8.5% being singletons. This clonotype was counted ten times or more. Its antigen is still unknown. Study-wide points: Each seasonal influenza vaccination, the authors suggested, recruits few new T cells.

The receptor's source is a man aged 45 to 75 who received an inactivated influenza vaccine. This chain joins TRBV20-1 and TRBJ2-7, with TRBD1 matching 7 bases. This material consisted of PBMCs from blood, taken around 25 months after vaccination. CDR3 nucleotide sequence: TGCAGTGCTAGCCCCGGGACAGCCTACGAGCAGTACTTC. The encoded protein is CSASPGTAYEQYF.